This is a list of T cell receptor beta chains from one sample in a study of blood T cell repertoires in COVID-19. Repertoires were generated with immunoSEQ multiplex PCR, while TCRdb's copy carries only in-frame clones and drops some. The table has 200,000 to 250,000 clones, around 80% seen once. Sequencing input: PBMCs or T cells enriched from blood (not recorded which). The source is a man in his 60s who had recovered from COVID-19. The CDR3 runs from the conserved cysteine through the conserved F or W. A D gene is named only where the DNA matches it firmly. Clone size is stated in some rows and not others, as once, few, many or a class when expanded.

CAISPGIRTNYGYTF TGTGCCATCAGTCCAGGGATTCGGACTAACTATGGCTACACCTTC TRBV10-3 NA NA TRBJ1-2 15
CASSQGPGYEQYF TGTGCCAGCAGCCAAGGGCCGGGCTACGAGCAGTACTTC TRBV3-1/TRBV3-2 few NA TRBJ2-7 13
CASSLKASGGPSSYEQYF TGTGCCAGCAGCTTGAAGGCTAGCGGGGGACCGAGCTCCTACGAGCAGTACTTC TRBV7-2 NA TRBD2 TRBJ2-7 18
CASSPDRGRWSTEAFF TGTGCCAGCAGCCCTGACAGGGGACGGTGGAGCACTGAAGCTTTCTTT TRBV5-8 NA TRBD1 TRBJ1-1 16
CASSVGGYGYTF TGTGCCAGTAGTGTAGGAGGGTATGGCTACACCTTC TRBV19 NA NA TRBJ1-2 12
CASSSRDTDTQYF TGTGCCAGCAGCTCCCGGGACACAGATACGCAGTATTTT TRBV9 NA NA TRBJ2-3 13
CASSPNQPQHF TGTGCCAGCAGCCCTAATCAGCCCCAGCATTTT TRBV5-8 NA NA TRBJ1-5 11
CASSNAHRGGTGELFF TGTGCCAGCAGTAACGCCCACAGGGGCGGAACCGGGGAGCTGTTTTTT TRBV6-2/TRBV6-3 few TRBD1 TRBJ2-2 16
CASSHQWGGTLYNEQFF TGCGCCAGCAGCCACCAATGGGGGGGAACTCTTTACAATGAGCAGTTCTTC TRBV4-3 NA TRBD2 TRBJ2-1 17
CASRSGGGTEAFF TGTGCCAGCAGATCAGGAGGAGGGACTGAAGCTTTCTTT TRBV6-5 NA NA TRBJ1-1 13
CASSLGSVGILNEQFF TGTGCCAGCAGCTTAGGGAGCGTCGGTATCTTAAATGAGCAGTTCTTC TRBV13 NA NA TRBJ2-1 16
CASSQEPPQGSGANVLTF TGCGCCAGCAGCCAAGAACCCCCGCAGGGCTCTGGGGCCAACGTCCTGACTTTC TRBV4-3 NA NA TRBJ2-6 18
CASSSQGGETQYF TGTGCCAGCAGTTCACAGGGGGGGGAGACCCAGTACTTC TRBV12-3/TRBV12-4 NA NA TRBJ2-5 13
CASSSGQGQGETQYF TGTGCTAGCAGCTCAGGACAGGGGCAGGGGGAGACCCAGTACTTC TRBV7-7 NA TRBD1 TRBJ2-5 15
CASSINLSPTDTQYF TGTGCCAGTAGTATAAATCTTTCTCCCACAGATACGCAGTATTTT TRBV19 NA NA TRBJ2-3 15
CASSLLPGINTEAFF TGTGCCAGCAGCTTACTGCCAGGGATAAACACTGAAGCTTTCTTT TRBV7-6 NA NA TRBJ1-1 15
CASSLTQVRTEAFF TGTGCCAGCAGCTTAACTCAGGTCAGAACTGAAGCTTTCTTT TRBV11-2 NA NA TRBJ1-1 14
CASSDEGMWETQYF TGTGCCAGCAGTGACGAGGGTATGTGGGAGACCCAGTACTTC TRBV6-4 NA NA TRBJ2-5 14
CASRPGQLVNTEAFF TGTGCCAGTAGACCGGGACAGTTGGTGAACACTGAAGCTTTCTTT TRBV19 once TRBD1 TRBJ1-1 15
CASSLNPGTGDVAFF TGTGCCAGCAGCCTCAATCCCGGGACAGGGGATGTAGCTTTCTTT TRBV3-1/TRBV3-2 few TRBD1 TRBJ1-1 15
CASSQWTGIITYEQYF TGTGCCAGCAGCCAATGGACAGGGATCATCACCTACGAGCAGTACTTC TRBV7-9 NA TRBD1 TRBJ2-7 16
CASSLVSGDNQPQHF TGCGCCAGCAGCTTGGTGTCGGGGGACAATCAGCCCCAGCATTTT TRBV5-1 NA NA TRBJ1-5 15
CASSEYTEAFF TGTGCCAGCAGCGAGTACACTGAAGCTTTCTTT TRBV7-9 NA NA TRBJ1-1 11
CASRDSPNYGYTF TGTGCCAGCCGGGACAGCCCCAACTATGGCTACACCTTC TRBV2 NA TRBD1 TRBJ1-2 13
CASSEQGARNTIYF TGTGCCAGCAGTGAACAGGGGGCGAGAAACACCATATATTTT TRBV6-1 NA TRBD1 TRBJ1-3 14
CASSRARGGRNEQFF TGTGCCAGCAGCCGCGCGCGGGGGGGCCGAAATGAGCAGTTCTTC TRBV13 NA TRBD2 TRBJ2-1 15
CASSLVASTGELFF TGTGCCAGCAGCTTGGTGGCCAGCACCGGGGAGCTGTTTTTT TRBV5-4 NA NA TRBJ2-2 14
CASSYGQGVGEQYF TGTGCCAGCAGTTACGGGCAGGGGGTAGGCGAGCAGTACTTC TRBV6-6 NA TRBD1 TRBJ2-7 14